Presented here are 22 T cell receptor beta chains from one specimen sequenced in a study of blood T cell repertoires in COVID-19 (dated by TCRdb to 2020 to 2021). Libraries were made using the immunoSEQ multiplex PCR assay. In its TCRdb copy, this immuneACCESS table keeps in-frame sequences only and misses some clones. Where compared with another copy, unresolved V genes explain less than half of these, and the others have no known cause. The sample table shows approximately 130,000 clones, and around four fifths are seen once. The top ten constitute 5.5% to 6.5% of the sample. Input material: peripheral blood. The receptors here all came from an elderly man with active or convalescent COVID-19.

This clone was found once. The chain links TRBV18 to TRBJ1-2, with D uncertain. The CDR3 totals 16 residues. Trimming shortened V by 3 bases and J by 0 bases, and 14 bases separated the two germline ends. Germline lookup yields CDR1 KGHSH and CDR2 LQKENI. The CDR3 loop is CASSPGVGRPNYGYTF. As DNA, the CDR3 is TGTGCCAGCTCACCCGGCGTGGGCAGGCCTAACTATGGCTACACCTTC.

This clone came up once. The chain joins TRBV19 to TRBJ1-4; D is possibly TRBD1 (6 bases). CDR1 and CDR2 from the germline V gene are LNHDA and SQIVND (reference sequence). The CDR3 totals 14 residues. Trimming removed 3 bases from V and 6 bases from J, with 11 bases in between. In nucleotides, the CDR3 is TGTGCCAGTAGTATTGGGGGCGCGGATGAAAAACTGTTTTTT. Translating gives CASSIGGADEKLFF.

V is TRBV7-2 and J is TRBJ1-2; 9 nucleotides agree with TRBD1. After removal of 1 base from V and 7 bases from J, the junction contained 7 bases not matched to a gene. Per germline, CDR1 SGHTA and CDR2 FQGNSA. The CDR3 is 15 residues long. In DNA form, the CDR3 reads TGTGCCAGCAGCTTAGGGGGACAGGGAAGGCGTGGCTACACCTTC. This codes for CASSLGGQGRRGYTF.

This clone was seen a handful of times. The chain has TRBV14 and TRBJ2-1, with TRBD2 matching 9 bases. CDR1 is SGHDN and CDR2 is FVKESK in the germline V gene. This CDR3 has 16 amino acids. V was clipped by 4 bases and J by 4 bases; unmatched bases: 8. The CDR3, as DNA: TGTGCCAGCAGCCTGTTTGCTAGCGGGGATTACAATGAGCAGTTCTTC. Its translation is CASSLFASGDYNEQFF.

CDR3 sequence reads: CASSLAGTSTDTQYF. CDR3 DNA: TGTGCCAGCAGTCTAGCGGGGACTAGCACAGATACGCAGTATTTT. The J gene is TRBJ2-3, the V gene TRBV11-2, with 9 bases identical to TRBD2. This CDR3 spans 15 amino acids. From germline, CDR1 is SGHAT and CDR2 FQNNGV. J was trimmed by 0 bases and V by 6 bases; bases with no gene match: 4.

This clone was counted once. V gene TRBV27 combines with J gene TRBJ1-2; possibly TRBD1 for D (5 bases). V was shortened by 8 bases and J by 7 bases, with 14 bases between the two germline ends. Germline values: CDR1 MNHEY, CDR2 SMNVEV (reference sequence). This CDR3 has 12 residues. In DNA, the CDR3 is TGTGCCAGCGGGCGGGGGGTACGTGGCTACACCTTC. This sequence encodes CASGRGVRGYTF.

This chain joins TRBV5-8 and TRBJ2-1; 7 bases map to TRBD2. This CDR3 region has 14 residues. Looked up from germline, CDR1 is SGHTS and CDR2 is YDEGEE. V gave up 7 bases and J gave up 7 bases; unmatched junction bases: 11. DNA for the CDR3: TGTGCCAGCGGAAGACGGGGAGGGAGGAATGAGCAGTTCTTC. As protein: CASGRRGGRNEQFF.

This clone showed up just a few times. The chain joins TRBV5-6 to TRBJ1-1, with TRBD1 matching 7 bases. CDR1 and CDR2 (germline): SGHDT, YYEEEE. Germline trimming cut 4 bases from V and 5 bases from J; bases unmatched to any gene: 11. This CDR3 has 15 residues. CDR3 sequence reads: CASSNFWGQWTEAFF. The DNA of the CDR3 is TGTGCCAGCAGCAACTTTTGGGGACAGTGGACTGAAGCTTTCTTT.

This clone has only one observation. V usage is TRBV18 and J usage is TRBJ2-7; D perhaps matches TRBD1 (6 bases). V was shortened by 3 bases and J by 1 base, with 10 bases between the two germline ends. The length of the CDR3 is 14 residues. CDR1 is KGHSH, CDR2 LQKENI, per germline. The CDR3 sequence: CASSPGTTSYEQYF. The CDR3 DNA follows: TGTGCCAGCTCACCCGGGACAACATCCTACGAGCAGTACTTC. The complete variable domain, with remaining parts taken from reference TRBV18 and TRBJ2-7, reads NAGVMQNPRHLVRRRGQEARLRCSPMKGHSHVYWYRQLPEEGLKFMVYLQKENIIDESGMPKERFSAEFPKEGPSILRIQQVVRGDSAAYFCASSPGTTSYEQYFGPGTRLTVT.

The V and J genes are TRBV6-6 and TRBJ2-7; TRBD2 might be the D (7 bases). This CDR3 has 12 amino acids. V gave up 6 bases and J gave up 7 bases, with 13 bases separating them. The germline gives CDR1 MNHNY, CDR2 SVGAGI (reference sequence). The CDR3 nucleotides are TGTGCCAGCAGCGTAGGGGGAGGGGAGCAGTACTTC. Translation: CASSVGGGEQYF.

This clone has a single count. This chain joins TRBV6-5 and TRBJ1-2; TRBD1 matches at 9 bases. Unmatched junction bases numbered 7, after V lost 5 bases and J lost 3 bases. The germline CDR1 and CDR2 sequences are MNHEY and SVGAGI. CDR3 size: 15 residues. The CDR3 loop is CASSKPQGADYGYTF. As DNA, the CDR3 is TGTGCCAGCAGTAAACCACAGGGGGCGGACTATGGCTACACCTTC.

The V call is TRBV30, the J call TRBJ1-2, with TRBD1 as a possible D gene (6 bases). Germline V CDR1 and CDR2: GTSNPN, SVGIG (reference sequence). The germline V and J ends were trimmed by 5 bases and 4 bases, with 17 bases remaining between them. This CDR3 is built from 14 residues. The CDR3 nucleotides read TGTGCCTGGGAAGGGGGGGGCGCCAGCTATGGCTACACCTTC. Translating it yields CAWEGGGASYGYTF.

The CDR3 spells CASSPGSGGVADTQYF. CDR3 nucleotides: TGTGCCAGCAGCCCTGGTAGCGGGGGGGTGGCAGATACGCAGTATTTT. The V and J genes are TRBV3-1 (or the pseudogene TRBV3-2) and TRBJ2-3, with 11 bases aligning to TRBD2. CDR3 size: 16 residues. Per germline, CDR1 LGHDT and CDR2 YNNKEL (reference sequence). V lost 4 bases and J lost 4; bases outside the gene matches: 7.

This rearrangement joins TRBV12-3 or TRBV12-4 to TRBJ2-7; tentative D call: TRBD2 (7 bases). V was clipped by 3 bases and J by 5 bases, with 11 bases between them. The CDR3 contains 13 residues. The CDR3 here is CASSLGGPNEQYF. CDR3 in DNA: TGTGCCAGCAGTTTGGGGGGGCCGAACGAGCAGTACTTC.

This clone has just a few counts. V gene TRBV9 combines with J gene TRBJ2-2, with 7 positions matching TRBD1. J lost 4 bases, V lost 4 bases, and 10 bases had no gene match. Germline CDR1 is SGDLS and CDR2 is YYNGEE. CDR3 length: 16 residues. The CDR3 here is CASSPRSAGGTGELFF. The CDR3 bases are TGTGCCAGCAGCCCTCGGTCGGCAGGGGGCACCGGGGAGCTGTTTTTT. The full variable domain, completed using reference TRBV9 and TRBJ2-2, is DSGVTQTPKHLITATGQRVTLRCSPRSGDLSVYWYQQSLDQGLQFLIQYYNGEERAKGNILERFSAQQFPDLHSELNLSSLELGDSALYFCASSPRSAGGTGELFFGEGSRLTVL.

V gene TRBV2 combines with J gene TRBJ1-6, with D maybe TRBD1 (5 bases). CDR3 length: 13 residues. CDR1 SNHLY and CDR2 FYNNEI come from the germline V gene. V was clipped by 1 base and J by 11 bases, with 9 bases between them. This CDR3 reads CASSEGPGAPLHF. For the CDR3, the DNA is TGTGCCAGCAGTGAAGGGCCGGGGGCACCCCTCCACTTT.

The chain recombines TRBV28 with TRBJ1-1; D unresolved. CDR1 and CDR2 from the germline V gene are MDHEN and SYDVKM. The CDR3 consists of 17 residues. V lost 3 bases to trimming and J lost 0 bases, with 17 bases between them. The CDR3 loop reads CASSFPPTGEMNTEAFF. The CDR3 nucleotides read TGTGCCAGCAGTTTCCCCCCAACCGGGGAGATGAACACTGAAGCTTTCTTT.

The J gene is TRBJ1-1, the V gene TRBV11-2; 7 nucleotides line up with TRBD1. V lost 2 bases, J lost 3 bases, and 12 bases stayed unmatched. Per the germline V gene, CDR1 is SGHAT and CDR2 is FQNNGV. The CDR3 has 17 residues. The CDR3 loop is CASSLTPTGPPDTEAFF. The CDR3 nucleotides read TGTGCCAGCAGCTTAACCCCGACAGGGCCGCCCGACACTGAAGCTTTCTTT.

V is TRBV9 and J is TRBJ1-2; no reliable D call. This CDR3 spans 14 amino acids. Per germline, CDR1 SGDLS and CDR2 YYNGEE. V was clipped by 0 bases and J by 2 bases, with 8 bases between them. Here the CDR3 reads CASSVVSGNYGYTF. As DNA, the CDR3 is TGTGCCAGCAGCGTAGTCTCGGGGAACTATGGCTACACCTTC.

This chain uses TRBV19 with TRBJ1-2; 8 bases align to TRBD1. Germline V lookup: CDR1 LNHDA, CDR2 SQIVND (reference sequence). V lost 5 bases, J lost 6 bases, and 8 bases stayed unmatched. This CDR3 comprises 14 residues. The CDR3 here is CASSLTGEFHGYTF. The CDR3 DNA follows: TGTGCCAGTAGTTTGACAGGGGAGTTCCATGGCTACACCTTC.

This clone occurred a few times. V is TRBV4-2 and J is TRBJ2-7, with 9 positions matching TRBD1. CDR3 length equals 16 residues. Per germline, CDR1 LGHNA and CDR2 YNFKEQ. Trimming took 3 bases from V and 3 from J; bases not matched to a gene: 9. CDR3 sequence: CASSQAGPGQGYEQYF. CDR3 coding DNA: TGTGCCAGCAGCCAGGCGGGGCCGGGACAGGGCTACGAGCAGTACTTC.

The chain employs TRBV24-1 and TRBJ2-5; D might be TRBD1 (6 bases). There are 14 residues in the CDR3. Germline values: CDR1 KGHDR, CDR2 SFDVKD. V was clipped by 3 bases and J by 4 bases, with 11 bases between them. CDR3 loop: CATSDAGTLETQYF. The DNA of the CDR3 is TGTGCCACCAGTGATGCCGGGACACTAGAGACCCAGTACTTC.